Shown below are 14 T cell receptor beta chains from a single sample sequenced in a study of blood T cell repertoires in COVID-19. Some clones are missing from TCRdb's copy, which holds only in-frame ones; the method was immunoSEQ multiplex PCR. The sample lists a few hundred thousand clones; over 75% were seen once. Sequencing was performed on PBMCs or T cells enriched from blood (not recorded which). These receptor sequences come from a woman under 30 who had been exposed to COVID-19.

This chain links TRBV9 with TRBJ2-3; weak D call: TRBD2 (6 bases). CDR1 is SGDLS, CDR2 YYNGEE, per germline. This CDR3 has 15 residues. V was pared by 5 bases and J by 0 bases, with 13 bases between. CDR3 region: CASSGASASTDTQYF. In DNA form, the CDR3 reads TGTGCCAGCAGTGGGGCTAGCGCCAGCACAGATACGCAGTATTTT.

The chain employs TRBV5-1 and TRBJ2-1; D ambiguous. The V end was cut by 0 bases, the J end by 6 bases, with 7 bases between. The CDR3 sequence is 13 residues long. Germline CDR1 is SGHRS and CDR2 is YFSETQ. DNA for the CDR3: TGCGCCAGCAGCTTGGTTGGGCCCAATGAGCAGTTCTTC. Amino acid sequence: CASSLVGPNEQFF.

The chain employs TRBV3-1 (or the pseudogene TRBV3-2) and TRBJ1-2; TRBD1 matches at 10 bases. The V segment lost 4 bases and the J segment 7 bases; nucleotides outside the gene matches: 12. This CDR3 has 16 residues. Germline V gene data show CDR1 as LGHDT and CDR2 as YNNKEL (reference sequence). DNA of the CDR3: TGTGCCAGCAGCCTACTAGACAGGGGGCGACAGGGTGGCTACACCTTC. It is translated as CASSLLDRGRQGGYTF.

The chain combines TRBV4-2 with TRBJ2-7; D unclear. This CDR3 contains 15 residues. Germline CDR1 LGHNA, CDR2 YNFKEQ. V lost 4 bases to trimming and J lost 5 bases, with 18 bases between them. DNA of the CDR3: TGTGCCAGCAGCCTCTCAGCTAGTTTGAAGGACGAGCAGTACTTC. Protein sequence: CASSLSASLKDEQYF.

This clone has a count of ten or more. The rearrangement uses TRBV10-3 and TRBJ1-2; D is perhaps TRBD1 (5 bases). V was clipped by 2 bases and J by 4 bases, with 8 bases between them. From germline, CDR1 is ENHRY and CDR2 SYGVKD. The length of the CDR3 is 13 residues. In DNA, the CDR3 is TGTGCCATCAGTGAGCTCGACAGCTATGGCTACACCTTC. Its protein is CAISELDSYGYTF.

The rearrangement links TRBV4-1 to TRBJ2-5; 14 nucleotides match TRBD2. CDR3 length equals 18 residues. Germline V gene lookup returns CDR1 MGHRA and CDR2 YSYEKL. V was pared by 0 bases and J by 3 bases, with 6 bases of the junction left unmatched. The CDR3 region has the DNA TGCGCCAGCAGCCAAGACTTGGGGACTAGCGGGGGAGAAGAGACCCAGTACTTC. It is translated as CASSQDLGTSGGEETQYF.

The chain combines TRBV13 with TRBJ2-1; 14 positions match TRBD2. The V gene's germline CDR1 is PRHDT and CDR2 FYEKMQ (reference sequence). The CDR3 covers 16 residues. V shed 5 bases and J 10 bases; nucleotides not matched to a gene: 10. The CDR3 nucleotides are TGTGCCAGCAGCCCCCTGGGACTAGCGGGAGATGTAGAGCAGTTCTTC. Its protein product is CASSPLGLAGDVEQFF.

This chain uses TRBV5-6 with TRBJ1-1; maybe TRBD1 (6 bases). Germline V gives CDR1 SGHDT, CDR2 YYEEEE. This CDR3 comprises 12 residues. V lost 1 base and J lost 10, with 11 bases in between. CDR3 nucleotide sequence: TGTGCCAGCAGCTTGTCGGCAGGGGCAGCTTTCTTT. It is translated as CASSLSAGAAFF.

The chain uses TRBV2 and TRBJ2-7, with TRBD1 identical over 8 bases. CDR3 length equals 13 residues. Unmatched junction bases numbered 7, after V lost 6 bases and J lost 6 bases. Germline CDR1 reads SNHLY; CDR2 reads FYNNEI. The CDR3 loop reads CASSRRDRGEQYF. Here the CDR3 DNA reads TGTGCCAGCAGCCGCCGCGACAGGGGCGAGCAGTACTTC. The full variable domain, in which reference TRBV2 and TRBJ2-7 provide the parts outside the CDR3, is EPEVTQTPSHQVTQMGQEVILRCVPISNHLYFYWYRQILGQKVEFLVSFYNNEISEKSEIFDDQFSVERPDGSNFTLKIRSTKLEDSAMYFCASSRRDRGEQYFGPGTRLTVT.

The chain employs TRBV19 and TRBJ1-1; TRBD1 matches at 7 bases. Per the germline V gene, CDR1 is LNHDA and CDR2 is SQIVND (reference sequence). Trimming removed 1 base from V and 4 bases from J; junction bases left unmatched: 3. The CDR3 has 14 amino acids. In DNA form, the CDR3 reads TGTGCCAGTAGTATAGGACAGGGAATCACTGAAGCTTTCTTT. Translation gives CASSIGQGITEAFF.

This chain uses TRBV18 with TRBJ1-2; 7 bases agree with TRBD1. The CDR3 loop spans 16 amino acids. Germline CDR1 KGHSH, CDR2 LQKENI. V trimming: 5 bases; J trimming: 1 base; junction bases outside the gene matches: 10. CDR3 sequence reads: CASSGTRQGFNYGYTF. The CDR3 DNA is TGTGCCAGCTCAGGAACAAGACAGGGCTTTAACTATGGCTACACCTTC.

The CDR3 nucleotides are TGTGCCACCAGTGATAGGGCCGGGACTCCTTACAATGAGCAGTTCTTC. It codes for CATSDRAGTPYNEQFF. The rearrangement joins TRBV24-1 to TRBJ2-1; TRBD2 might be the D (6 bases). Germline V gene sequence: CDR1 KGHDR, CDR2 SFDVKD. The CDR3 runs to 16 residues. With 3 bases removed from V and 4 bases from J, the gap between germline ends came to 15 bases.

The chain carries TRBV6-6 and TRBJ2-1, with D uncertain. The CDR3 consists of 14 residues. Germline CDR1 MNHNY, CDR2 SVGAGI (reference sequence). Trimming took off 0 bases at V and 5 bases at J, with 8 bases between the two ends. The CDR3 coding sequence is TGTGCCAGCAGTTACTCTGGCTCAGACAATGAGCAGTTCTTC. Amino acids: CASSYSGSDNEQFF.

The chain employs TRBV27 and TRBJ2-3; D gene unclear. CDR3 length: 14 residues. V was trimmed by 6 bases and J by 3 bases, leaving 13 bases between them. Germline CDR1 MNHEY, CDR2 SMNVEV (reference sequence). CDR3 residues: CASSLPVGTDTQYF. CDR3 bases: TGTGCCAGCAGCTTACCAGTCGGGACAGATACGCAGTATTTT.